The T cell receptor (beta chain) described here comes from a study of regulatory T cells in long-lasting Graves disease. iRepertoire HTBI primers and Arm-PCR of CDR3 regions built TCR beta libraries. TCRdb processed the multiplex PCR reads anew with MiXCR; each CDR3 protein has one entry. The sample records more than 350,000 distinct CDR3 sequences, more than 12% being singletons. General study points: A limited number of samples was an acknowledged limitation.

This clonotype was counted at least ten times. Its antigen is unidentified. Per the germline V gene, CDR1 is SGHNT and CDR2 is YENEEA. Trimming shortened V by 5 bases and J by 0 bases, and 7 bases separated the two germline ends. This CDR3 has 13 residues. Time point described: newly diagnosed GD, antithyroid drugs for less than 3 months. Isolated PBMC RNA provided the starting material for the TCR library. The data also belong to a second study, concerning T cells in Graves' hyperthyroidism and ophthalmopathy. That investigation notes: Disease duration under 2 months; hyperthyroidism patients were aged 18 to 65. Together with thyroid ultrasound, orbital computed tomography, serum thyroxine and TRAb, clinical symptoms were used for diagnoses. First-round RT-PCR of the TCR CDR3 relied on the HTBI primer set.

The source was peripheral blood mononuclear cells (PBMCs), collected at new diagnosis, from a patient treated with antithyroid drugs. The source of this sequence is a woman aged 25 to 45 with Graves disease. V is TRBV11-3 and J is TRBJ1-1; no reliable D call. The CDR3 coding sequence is TGTGCCAGCAGCGCACTAATGAACACTGAAGCTTTCTTT. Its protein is CASSALMNTEAFF.